The clone carrying this T cell receptor (beta chain) was counted ten times or more. This entry is derived from a study of regulatory T cells in long-lasting Graves disease. Time point: newly diagnosed GD, antithyroid drugs for less than 3 months. Following extraction of RNA from PBMCs, that RNA was used to make the TCR library. Researchers made TCR beta libraries by using iRepertoire HTBI primers and running Arm-PCR on CDR3 regions. TCRdb processed the multiplex PCR reads anew with MiXCR; each CDR3 protein has one entry. This sample carries approximately 400,000 distinct CDR3 sequences, just under 15% of them seen once, and the ten largest clones take approximately 15%. Trimming took off 0 bases at V and 0 bases at J, with 10 bases between the two ends. Germline loops: CDR1 SGDLS, CDR2 YYNGEE. CDR3 length: 16 amino acids. The same specimen was also included in a second study, on T cells in Graves' hyperthyroidism and ophthalmopathy.

The chain couples TRBV9 to TRBJ2-1, with D uncertain. The sequencing used peripheral blood mononuclear cells (PBMCs), collected at new diagnosis, from a patient treated with antithyroid drugs. This TCR was sampled from a woman aged 25 to 39 with Graves disease. Written as DNA, the CDR3 is TGTGCCAGCAGCGTAGTCGCGGAAAGCTCCTACAATGAGCAGTTCTTC. Its translation is CASSVVAESSYNEQFF.